This TCR beta chain came from a study of T-cell memory formation after mild COVID-19. V lost 6 bases to trimming and J lost 9 bases; unmatched junction nucleotides: 10. Germline V gene lookup returns CDR1 SGHTA and CDR2 FQGNSA. CDR3 length equals 16 residues. Each CDR3 protein gets one entry after TCRdb re-called the 5' RACE reads with MiXCR. There are 260,000 or so distinct CDR3 sequences in the sample; 15% to 20% occur only once, and 20% to 25% lies in the top ten. Material: PBMCs or a T cell subset sorted from them (not recorded which). The chain carries TRBV7-2 and TRBJ2-1, with TRBD2 matching over 14 bases. This sequence originates from a man between 18 and 35 years old who had mild COVID-19 (a few samples of this study predate the infection). Cell type and time point are not known. CDR3 in amino acids: CASRWTRTSGGSEQFF. CDR3 nucleotide sequence: TGTGCCAGCAGATGGACTCGGACTAGCGGGGGGTCTGAGCAGTTCTTC.